What follows are 27 T cell receptor beta chains derived from one specimen sequenced in a study of T cells after yellow fever vaccination. From the 5' RACE reads, TCRdb called clonotypes with MiXCR, one entry per CDR3 protein. The data contain some 500,000 distinct CDR3 sequences, roughly 14% of them singletons. The sequenced sample was PBMCs, obtained on the day of the yellow fever booster vaccination. These receptors were obtained from a man aged 30 to 45 who received the YFV17D yellow fever vaccine.

The rearrangement links TRBV7-7 to TRBJ2-1, with D possibly TRBD2 on 6 matching bases. The germline V and J ends were trimmed by 5 bases and 9 bases, with 14 bases remaining between them. The V gene's germline CDR1 is SSHAT and CDR2 FNYEAQ (reference sequence). CDR3 length equals 13 residues. CDR3 region: CASSQRTGGEQFF. The CDR3 DNA is TGTGCCAGCAGCCAGAGAACCGGGGGTGAGCAGTTCTTC.

The rearrangement links TRBV6-2 or TRBV6-3 to TRBJ2-1; 9 bases fit TRBD1. V shed 0 bases and J 6 bases; nucleotides not matched to a gene: 6. Germline V lookup: CDR1 MNHEY, CDR2 SVGEGT. CDR3 length: 16 residues. The CDR3 spells CASSYSPGQGSNEQFF. CDR3 nucleotide sequence: TGTGCCAGCAGTTACTCGCCGGGACAGGGTAGCAATGAGCAGTTCTTC.

V is TRBV4-3 and J is TRBJ2-2; tentatively, D is TRBD2 (5 bases). The V end was cut by 1 base, the J end by 6 bases, with 12 bases between. CDR1 is LGHNA, CDR2 YSLEER, per germline. The CDR3 is 15 residues long. This CDR3 reads CASSQGYGIPGELFF. Written as DNA, the CDR3 is TGCGCCAGCAGCCAAGGGTACGGGATTCCCGGGGAGCTGTTTTTT.

This clonotype was detected only a few times. This chain uses TRBV11-3 with TRBJ2-3; 12 positions agree with TRBD1. The J segment lost 2 bases and the V segment lost 5 bases, leaving 2 bases of the junction unmatched. The germline CDR1 and CDR2 sequences are SGHNT and YENEEA. The CDR3 extends over 15 amino acids. CDR3 residues: CASSRGQGATDTQYF. The DNA of the CDR3 is TGTGCCAGCAGCCGGGGACAGGGGGCCACAGATACGCAGTATTTT.

This chain joins TRBV20-1 and TRBJ2-3; D remains unclear. The CDR3 is made up of 12 amino acids. Trimming stripped 5 bases from V and 4 bases from J, with 10 bases between. Germline V gene sequence: CDR1 DFQATT, CDR2 SNEGSKA (reference sequence). The CDR3 DNA is TGCAGTGCTCCGTGGGTCCCAGATACGCAGTATTTT. Protein sequence: CSAPWVPDTQYF.

This clonotype was seen only a few times. The chain uses TRBV20-1 and TRBJ2-1; 10 positions agree with TRBD2. This CDR3 contains 15 residues. Trimming took 6 bases from V and 3 from J; bases not matched to a gene: 8. CDR1 is DFQATT and CDR2 is SNEGSKA in the germline V gene (reference sequence). DNA for the CDR3: TGCAGTGCCCGAGGGCGGACTAGCGGCTACAATGAGCAGTTCTTC. Residues: CSARGRTSGYNEQFF.

This clonotype has only a few counts. The chain combines TRBV29-1 with TRBJ2-7; D perhaps matches TRBD2 (7 bases). The V and J ends lost 7 bases and 7 bases respectively, with 23 bases between them. CDR3 size: 14 residues. CDR1 is SQVTM and CDR2 is ANQGSEA in the germline V gene. The CDR3 nucleotides read TGCAGCGGTGGCCCAGGCCGGGGGGCAAGGGAGCAGTACTTC. Translation: CSGGPGRGAREQYF.

This clonotype appeared a few times. This rearrangement joins TRBV28 to TRBJ1-2; TRBD1 aligns across 7 bases. The CDR3 covers 10 residues. The germline CDR1 and CDR2 sequences are MDHEN and SYDVKM. V was clipped by 11 bases and J by 7 bases; unmatched bases: 4. CDR3 bases: TGTGCCGCACAGGGGTCTGGCTACACCTTC. Translation gives CAAQGSGYTF.

V gene TRBV18 combines with J gene TRBJ2-7, with TRBD2 as a possible D gene (5 bases). Germline CDR1 and CDR2: KGHSH and LQKENI. The V gene lost 6 bases and the J gene lost 3 bases, with 21 bases spanning the gap. This CDR3 is 16 amino acids long. CDR3 residues: CASSPGPPSIVYEQYF. In DNA, the CDR3 is TGTGCCAGCTCTCCCGGGCCCCCTAGCATCGTCTACGAGCAGTACTTC.

This rearrangement joins TRBV4-2 to TRBJ2-7, with D tentatively TRBD2 (7 bases). Trimming pared 3 bases from V and 0 bases from J, leaving 12 bases between. The length of the CDR3 is 15 residues. Germline V CDR1 and CDR2: LGHNA, YNFKEQ. The CDR3 DNA follows: TGTGCCAGCAGCCAGACAGGACTAGTCTCCTACGAGCAGTACTTC. Residues: CASSQTGLVSYEQYF.

The J gene is TRBJ2-1, the V gene TRBV9; the D gene is possibly TRBD2 (5 bases). The CDR3 covers 15 residues. V lost 4 bases, J lost 2 bases, and 13 bases lay in between. Germline V gene sequence: CDR1 SGDLS, CDR2 YYNGEE. CDR3 residues: CASSTSTQTYNEQFF. The DNA of the CDR3 is TGTGCCAGCAGCACTAGTACTCAAACCTACAATGAGCAGTTCTTC.

The V call is TRBV7-9, the J call TRBJ2-5; D call uncertain. The germline V and J ends were trimmed by 5 bases and 2 bases, with 15 bases remaining between them. CDR3 size: 15 residues. Germline CDR1 SEHNR, CDR2 FQNEAQ (reference sequence). The DNA for the CDR3 is TGTGCCAGCAGCCCCGGACGGAATTTACAAGAGACCCAGTACTTC. It specifies CASSPGRNLQETQYF. The full variable domain, its missing parts supplied by reference TRBV7-9 and TRBJ2-5, is DTGVSQNPRHKITKRGQNVTFRCDPISEHNRLYWYRQTLGQGPEFLTYFQNEAQLEKSRLLSDRFSAERPKGSFSTLEIQRTEQGDSAMYLCASSPGRNLQETQYFGPGTRLLVL.

The chain employs TRBV4-2 and TRBJ2-1, with D possibly called TRBD1 or TRBD2 (5 bases each). The CDR3 totals 14 residues. Germline CDR1 and CDR2: LGHNA and YNFKEQ. Trimming stripped 2 bases from V and 9 bases from J, with 14 bases between. The CDR3 coding sequence is TGTGCCAGCAGCCAACTACTAGGGACGGCTGAGCAGTTCTTC. Amino acid sequence: CASSQLLGTAEQFF.

The genes are TRBV7-9 and TRBJ2-5, with D unclear. Germline lookup yields CDR1 SEHNR and CDR2 FQNEAQ (reference sequence). The CDR3 loop spans 16 amino acids. Trimming stripped 1 base from V and 1 base from J, with 13 bases between. Here the CDR3 DNA reads TGTGCCAGCAGCTTAGTCGGCAGGAGACCCCAAGAGACCCAGTACTTC. Protein product: CASSLVGRRPQETQYF. Combining the CDR3 with reference TRBV7-9 and TRBJ2-5 gives the whole variable domain DTGVSQNPRHKITKRGQNVTFRCDPISEHNRLYWYRQTLGQGPEFLTYFQNEAQLEKSRLLSDRFSAERPKGSFSTLEIQRTEQGDSAMYLCASSLVGRRPQETQYFGPGTRLLVL.

In this sample, this clonotype turned up a few times. The rearrangement uses TRBV15 and TRBJ2-1; possibly TRBD2 for D (6 bases). V was pared by 0 bases and J by 10 bases, with 7 bases between. The CDR3 length is 12 residues. Germline loops: CDR1 LNHNV, CDR2 YYDKDF (reference sequence). CDR3 amino acids: CATSRDAGEQFF. CDR3 DNA: TGTGCCACCAGCAGAGATGCGGGGGAGCAGTTCTTC.

This clonotype was counted a few times. This sequence joins TRBV5-1 and TRBJ2-7, with a weak D call TRBD1 (6 bases). Trimming took off 4 bases at V and 5 bases at J, with 19 bases between the two ends. This CDR3 is built from 15 residues. CDR1 SGHRS and CDR2 YFSETQ come from the germline V gene. The CDR3 coding sequence is TGCGCCAGCAGCCTCCAGACAGGCCTCGGAAACGAGCAGTACTTC. Amino acids: CASSLQTGLGNEQYF.

This clonotype was found a few times. The chain combines TRBV4-3 with TRBJ2-7; D is unresolved. V dropped 0 bases and J dropped 9 bases, with 9 bases sitting between them. Germline CDR1 reads LGHNA; CDR2 reads YSLEER. There are 12 residues in the CDR3. This CDR3 reads CASSQEVERQYF. The CDR3, as DNA: TGCGCCAGCAGCCAAGAGGTCGAAAGGCAGTACTTC.

This clonotype was seen a handful of times. The chain combines TRBV6-1 with TRBJ2-7, with D tentatively TRBD1 (6 bases). The germline V and J ends were trimmed by 6 bases and 5 bases, with 17 bases remaining between them. This CDR3 is 14 amino acids long. Germline values: CDR1 MNHNS, CDR2 SASEGT. CDR3 in DNA: TGTGCCAGCAGAACCGGGACAAGAGCTAACGAGCAGTACTTC. Protein: CASRTGTRANEQYF.

This chain connects TRBV5-1 to TRBJ2-3; TRBD1 or TRBD2 may be the D gene (5 bases each). The V and J ends lost 5 bases and 3 bases respectively, with 13 bases between them. There are 14 residues in the CDR3. CDR1 is SGHRS, CDR2 YFSETQ, per germline. The CDR3 coding sequence is TGCGCCAGCAGTTGGACTGCAGGGACAGATACGCAGTATTTT. It codes for CASSWTAGTDTQYF.

The table lists this clonotype with a count of one. The V gene is TRBV19, the J gene TRBJ1-6; D remains ambiguous. The CDR3 runs to 15 residues. With 3 bases removed from V and 5 bases from J, the gap between germline ends came to 11 bases. Looked up from germline, CDR1 is LNHDA and CDR2 is SQIVND (reference sequence). The DNA of the CDR3 is TGTGCCAGTAGTATCCTCGGCGCCCATAATTCACCCCTCCACTTT. It specifies CASSILGAHNSPLHF.

This chain uses TRBV15 with TRBJ2-1; perhaps TRBD2 as D (6 bases). The CDR3 runs to 16 residues. The V gene lost 1 base and the J gene lost 0 bases, with 10 bases spanning the gap. Germline-derived CDR1 and CDR2 are LNHNV and YYDKDF (reference sequence). CDR3 coding DNA: TGTGCCACCAGCAGAGGAGGACTACGCTCCTACAATGAGCAGTTCTTC. Translated, it gives CATSRGGLRSYNEQFF.

This rearrangement joins TRBV3-1 to TRBJ2-4; possibly TRBD2 for D (5 bases). Germline lookup yields CDR1 LGHDT and CDR2 YNNKEL (reference sequence). CDR3 length: 13 residues. The V end lost 5 bases, the J end lost 1 base, and 6 bases lay between the germline ends. The CDR3 DNA sequence: TGTGCCAGCAGCTCTAGCGCCAAAAACATTCAGTACTTC. It encodes CASSSSAKNIQYF.

CDR3 coding DNA: TGCGCCAGCAGCTTGGTAACAGGGGGAGAAGAGACCCAGTACTTC. It specifies CASSLVTGGEETQYF. This chain links TRBV5-1 with TRBJ2-5, with 8 nucleotides matching TRBD1. Unmatched junction bases numbered 4, after V lost 0 bases and J lost 3 bases. Germline V gene data show CDR1 as SGHRS and CDR2 as YFSETQ. This CDR3 region has 15 residues.

This clonotype was counted at least ten times. The V and J genes are TRBV2 and TRBJ2-7, with D uncertain. V was trimmed by 3 bases and J by 1 base, leaving 4 bases between them. Per germline, CDR1 SNHLY and CDR2 FYNNEI. This CDR3 comprises 12 residues. In nucleotides, the CDR3 is TGTGCCAGCAGTGAGAATTCCTACGAGCAGTACTTC. Encoded protein: CASSENSYEQYF.

There are a few counts of this clonotype. This chain joins TRBV5-8 and TRBJ1-1, with D possibly TRBD1 on 6 matching bases. V gave up 0 bases and J gave up 5 bases, with 11 bases separating them. Germline CDR1 is SGHTS and CDR2 is YDEGEE. The CDR3 is 14 residues long. The CDR3 DNA follows: TGTGCCAGCAGCTTGGAGGGGGGCAGGACTGAAGCTTTCTTT. As protein: CASSLEGGRTEAFF. Full variable domain (rest looked up from reference TRBV5-8 and TRBJ1-1): EAGVTQSPTHLIKTRGQQATLRCSPISGHTSVYWYQQALGLGLQFLLWYDEGEERNRGNFPPRFSGRQFPNYSSELNVNALELEDSALYLCASSLEGGRTEAFFGQGTRLTVV.

This clonotype was counted only a few times. J is TRBJ2-1 and V is TRBV20-1; TRBD2 matches at 14 bases. The trim removed 3 bases at V and 0 bases at J, leaving 13 bases unmatched. The CDR3 sequence is 20 residues long. Germline V gene sequence: CDR1 DFQATT, CDR2 SNEGSKA (reference sequence). CDR3 residues: CSASRGGLAGALSSYNEQFF. The CDR3 coding sequence is TGCAGTGCTAGCCGGGGGGGACTAGCGGGAGCCCTGAGCTCCTACAATGAGCAGTTCTTC.

The table lists this clonotype with a few counts. The genes are TRBV10-3 and TRBJ2-7, with TRBD2 matching over 8 bases. Trimming took 8 bases from V and 4 from J; bases not matched to a gene: 13. Germline-derived CDR1 and CDR2 are ENHRY and SYGVKD. CDR3 length: 15 residues. The CDR3 sequence: CAIGGTSGDPYEQYF. In nucleotides, the CDR3 is TGTGCCATCGGGGGTACTAGCGGAGACCCTTACGAGCAGTACTTC.